This T cell receptor (beta chain) appears in the sequencing data of a study of shared clonotypes between healthy human individuals. This clone was recorded once. On sorted subsets, replicate PCRs used roughly 220 ng DNA, or 25,000 to 35,000 T cell genomes. In the original workflow: As immunoSEQ supplied junction-only sequences (without quality scores), filtering differed. This table comes from immunoSEQ multiplex PCR, and its TCRdb copy is limited to in-frame clones, with some not included. Clone size and the V and J calls come from that table; the DNA yielded D and trimming. The data contain roughly 2 million clones, over 85% of them singletons. Per germline, CDR1 SGHRS and CDR2 YFSETQ. The CDR3 contains 16 residues. The V end was cut by 4 bases, the J end by 5 bases, with 18 bases between.

The sample taken for sequencing was naive CD4+ T cells sorted from blood. Sample subset: CD45RA+ positively selected. This TCR was recovered from a man aged 18 to 29 in good health. This chain joins TRBV5-1 and TRBJ2-2; TRBD2 is a possible D gene (5 bases). The DNA of the CDR3 is TGCGCCAGCAGCCTCTTGTGGGCTAGCTCTACCGGGGAGCTGTTTTTT. It specifies CASSLLWASSTGELFF.